This T cell receptor (beta chain) derives from a study of cytomegalovirus exposure and HLA in healthy donors. The table lists this clone with a few counts. Its antigen is undetermined. PCR employed 60 Vbeta and 13 Jbeta primers. Profiling relied on immunoSEQ multiplex PCR, and the TCRdb table lists in-frame clones only, not all of them. The sample has 150,000 or so clones; roughly 77% are singletons. Whole-study results and caveats: Cytomegalovirus status was reportedly diagnosed by the classifier with high specificity and sensitivity. In a later analysis, TCR beta V- and J-gene trimming showed a link to a missense DCLRE1C variant. A prior analysis recorded that most TCR beta V segments were productive about 90% or about 30% of the time. Per a later analysis, HLA-associated TCR beta chains showed more clonal expansion than other, equally common TCR beta chains.

This CDR3 is 14 amino acids long. The V gene lost 9 bases and the J gene lost 2 bases, with 17 bases spanning the gap. Germline V CDR1 and CDR2: MGHDK, SYGVNS. The sequenced sample consisted of PBMCs. This sequence joins TRBV25-1 and TRBJ2-7, with D possibly TRBD1 on 6 matching bases. This TCR was sampled from a woman aged 45-65 years in good health and CMV-seropositive. Here the CDR3 reads CASIRGRYPYEQYF. The CDR3 DNA reads TGTGCCAGTATCAGGGGCAGGTACCCCTACGAGCAGTACTTC.